This T cell receptor beta chain originates from a study of OX40 agonist ivuxolimab in advanced cancers. Points from the study as a whole: Expanded clones were, on average, more numerous among CD8+ T cells than CD4+.

Remarks on this clone: Its antigen is undetermined.

TCRdb keeps only in-frame clones here, not all; method: immunoSEQ multiplex PCR. The table records tens of thousands of clones, over 80% of them present only once. The CDR3 loop spans 13 amino acids. Between the trimmed V and J ends, which lost 3 bases and 3 bases, there was a span of 8 bases. In germline, CDR1 is LNHDA, CDR2 SQIVND (reference sequence). Sequencing was performed on CD4+ or CD8+ T cells sorted from blood, taken in a trial of the OX40 agonist ivuxolimab. The source is an adult with an advanced solid tumor such as melanoma, head and neck, liver or kidney cancer. J is TRBJ1-1 and V is TRBV19; unclear D gene. The CDR3 bases are TGTGCCAGTAGTATCGCCGGGGACACTGAAGCTTTCTTT. This sequence encodes CASSIAGDTEAFF.